The TCR beta chain under discussion was sequenced for a study of shared clonotypes between healthy human individuals. The CDR3 contains 15 residues. V was pared by 3 bases and J by 4 bases, with 13 bases between. Per the germline V gene, CDR1 is SGHAT and CDR2 is FQNNGV. Per the original methods: ImmunoSEQ output held junction-only sequences without quality scores, so filtering differed. Sequenced by immunoSEQ multiplex PCR; TCRdb stores in-frame clones only, minus some. V and J calls and clone size come straight from that table; D and trimming were deduced from the DNA. The top ten clones hold around 0.47% of a sample with approximately 1,500,000 clones, 98% of them seen once.

The TCR was taken from a man younger than 40 in good health. The gene calls are TRBV11-2 and TRBJ1-3; D is unresolved. Material: naive CD4+ T cells sorted from blood. Subset specified: CD45RA+ positively selected. CDR3 nucleotide sequence: TGTGCCAGCAGCTTGAGCGGAGCTCTCGGAAACACCATATATTTT. Translating it yields CASSLSGALGNTIYF. The full variable domain, its missing parts supplied by reference TRBV11-2 and TRBJ1-3, is EAGVAQSPRYKIIEKRQSVAFWCNPISGHATLYWYQQILGQGPKLLIQFQNNGVVDDSQLPKDRFSAERLKGVDSTLKIQPAKLEDSAVYLCASSLSGALGNTIYFGEGSWLTVV.